There are a few counts of the clone carrying this T cell receptor (beta chain). A single record per CDR3 protein comes from TCRdb applying MiXCR to the 5' RACE reads. The sample lists some 450,000 distinct CDR3 sequences, around 19% seen once, with approximately 8.4% in the top ten. This sample is part of a study of T-cell memory formation after mild COVID-19. Germline trimming cut 4 bases from V and 3 bases from J; bases unmatched to any gene: 3. Germline-derived CDR1 and CDR2 are GTSNPN and SVGIG (reference sequence). The CDR3 runs to 12 residues. Sample: PBMCs or a T cell subset sorted from them (not recorded which). V usage is TRBV30 and J usage is TRBJ2-7; 7 bases match TRBD2. The clonotype was recovered from an adult woman who had mild COVID-19 (a few samples of this study predate the infection). Cell type and time point are not known. The CDR3 sequence: CAWTPGGYEQYF. The CDR3 region has the DNA TGTGCCTGGACCCCGGGGGGCTACGAGCAGTACTTC.